A single sample gave rise to the 7 T cell receptor beta chains below, sequenced in a study of OX40 agonist ivuxolimab in advanced cancers. Produced via immunoSEQ multiplex PCR; TCRdb's table is partial and in-frame only. The repertoire includes about 83,000 clones, about 88% of them detected once, and around 1.5% sits in the top ten. Sequenced here: CD4+ or CD8+ T cells sorted from blood, sampled in a trial of the OX40 agonist ivuxolimab. These receptors all stem from an adult with an advanced solid tumor such as melanoma, head and neck, liver or kidney cancer.

CDR3 amino acids: CASSELGTPALGTDTQYF. In DNA form, the CDR3 reads TGTGCCAGCAGTGAATTAGGGACTCCGGCGTTGGGCACAGATACGCAGTATTTT. The V call is TRBV2, the J call TRBJ2-3; possibly TRBD2 for D (6 bases). The CDR3 runs to 18 residues. Trimming took off 2 bases at V and 1 base at J, with 19 bases between the two ends. CDR1 and CDR2 from the germline V gene are SNHLY and FYNNEI.

In its sample, this clone was seen once. The chain recombines TRBV25-1 with TRBJ2-6; D gene unclear. Germline CDR1 MGHDK, CDR2 SYGVNS. The CDR3 sequence is 16 residues long. The V and J ends lost 3 bases and 0 bases respectively, with 9 bases between them. This CDR3 is CASSDRRPSGANVLTF. In DNA, the CDR3 is TGTGCCAGCAGTGATCGTCGTCCCTCTGGGGCCAACGTCCTGACTTTC.

This chain connects TRBV28 to TRBJ2-7; perhaps TRBD1 as D (6 bases). Trimming removed 6 bases from V and 3 bases from J, with 24 bases in between. In germline, CDR1 is MDHEN, CDR2 SYDVKM. CDR3 length equals 17 residues. The CDR3 sequence: CASRRRSSGAELYEQYF. The CDR3 DNA reads as TGTGCCAGCAGAAGAAGGAGTTCAGGGGCAGAACTCTACGAGCAGTACTTC.

The chain is built from TRBV19 and TRBJ1-2; TRBD1 might be the D (5 bases). This CDR3 comprises 13 residues. The V and J ends lost 9 bases and 7 bases respectively, with 18 bases between them. Germline V gene sequence: CDR1 LNHDA, CDR2 SQIVND (reference sequence). As DNA, the CDR3 is TGTGCCAGCCGTTTCGGGGGGTCGGGTGGCTACACCTTC. Translation: CASRFGGSGGYTF. Full variable domain (outside the CDR3, taken from reference TRBV19 and TRBJ1-2): DGGITQSPKYLFRKEGQNVTLSCEQNLNHDAMYWYRQDPGQGLRLIYYSQIVNDFQKGDIAEGYSVSREKKESFPLTVTSAQKNPTAFYLCASRFGGSGGYTFGSGTRLTVV.

This chain connects TRBV25-1 to TRBJ1-1, with unresolved D. There are 16 residues in the CDR3. Germline V lookup: CDR1 MGHDK, CDR2 SYGVNS. V was cut by 2 bases and J by 1 base, with 14 bases left in between. The CDR3 DNA sequence: TGTGCCAGCAGTGAAATAGGCTTGGGTGGGAACACTGAAGCTTTCTTT. Residues: CASSEIGLGGNTEAFF. The full variable domain, rest sourced from reference TRBV25-1 and TRBJ1-1, is EADIYQTPRYLVIGTGKKITLECSQTMGHDKMYWYQQDPGMELHLIHYSYGVNSTEKGDLSSESTVSRIRTEHFPLTLESARPSHTSQYLCASSEIGLGGNTEAFFGQGTRLTVV.

The chain couples TRBV30 to TRBJ1-2; 9 bases match TRBD1. CDR3 length: 12 residues. In germline, CDR1 is GTSNPN, CDR2 SVGIG (reference sequence). J gave up 8 bases and V 4 bases, and 5 bases lay outside the gene matches. The CDR3 here is CAWKITGGGYTF. CDR3 DNA: TGTGCCTGGAAAATTACAGGGGGCGGCTACACCTTC.

The chain has TRBV6-5 and TRBJ1-1; perhaps TRBD1 as D (5 bases). The CDR3 totals 14 residues. Germline-derived CDR1 and CDR2 are MNHEY and SVGAGI. V was shortened by 7 bases and J by 1 base, with 13 bases between the two germline ends. Here the CDR3 DNA reads TGTGCCAGCAATCCGGGACGGGGGAACACTGAAGCTTTCTTT. Amino acids: CASNPGRGNTEAFF.